What follows are 3 T cell receptor beta chains derived from one specimen sequenced in a study of cytomegalovirus exposure and HLA in healthy donors. 60 Vbeta and 13 Jbeta primers were used in PCR. The table came from immunoSEQ multiplex PCR; TCRdb's copy has only in-frame clones and leaves some out. The sample holds about 130,000 clones, 79% seen once. The specimen was PBMCs. The receptors derive from a middle-aged man in good health and CMV-seropositive.

The chain joins TRBV7-2 to TRBJ2-5; no firm D call. V gave up 2 bases and J gave up 4 bases, with 8 bases separating them. Germline V gene sequence: CDR1 SGHTA, CDR2 FQGNSA. The length of the CDR3 is 13 residues. The CDR3 region is CASSLSTRETQYF. CDR3 DNA sequence: TGTGCCAGCAGCTTATCAACGCGAGAGACCCAGTACTTC.

This chain uses TRBV25-1 with TRBJ1-5, with TRBD1 matching over 7 bases. The CDR3 has 13 amino acids. V lost 4 bases, J lost 7 bases, and 4 bases stayed unmatched. Germline CDR1 reads MGHDK; CDR2 reads SYGVNS. CDR3 sequence (DNA): TGTGCCAGCAGTGCAGGACAGGAACAGCCCCAGCATTTT. It codes for CASSAGQEQPQHF. Supplemented by reference TRBV25-1 and TRBJ1-5, the full variable domain reads EADIYQTPRYLVIGTGKKITLECSQTMGHDKMYWYQQDPGMELHLIHYSYGVNSTEKGDLSSESTVSRIRTEHFPLTLESARPSHTSQYLCASSAGQEQPQHFGDGTRLSIL.

The chain employs TRBV19 and TRBJ1-3, with 7 positions matching TRBD1. The CDR3 runs to 15 residues. V shed 5 bases, J shed 4 bases, and the junction held 8 bases outside the gene matches. Germline V gene lookup returns CDR1 LNHDA and CDR2 SQIVND (reference sequence). CDR3 bases: TGTGCCAGTAGTCGTCCGACAGGGTCCGGAAACACCATATATTTT. Amino acids: CASSRPTGSGNTIYF.